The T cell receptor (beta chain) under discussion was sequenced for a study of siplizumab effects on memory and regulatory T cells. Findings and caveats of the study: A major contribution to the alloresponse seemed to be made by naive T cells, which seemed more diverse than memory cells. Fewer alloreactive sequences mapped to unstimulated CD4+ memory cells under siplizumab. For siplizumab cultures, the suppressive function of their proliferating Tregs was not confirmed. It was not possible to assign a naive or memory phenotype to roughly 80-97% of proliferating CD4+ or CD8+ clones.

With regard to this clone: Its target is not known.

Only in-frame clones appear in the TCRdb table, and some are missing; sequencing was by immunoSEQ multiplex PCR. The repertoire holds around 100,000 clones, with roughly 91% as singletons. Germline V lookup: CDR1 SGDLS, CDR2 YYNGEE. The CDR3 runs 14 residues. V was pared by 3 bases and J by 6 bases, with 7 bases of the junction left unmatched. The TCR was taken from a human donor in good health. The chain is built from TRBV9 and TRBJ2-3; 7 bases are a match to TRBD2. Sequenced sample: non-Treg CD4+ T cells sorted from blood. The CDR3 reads CASSGSGTMDTQYF. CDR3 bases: TGTGCCAGCAGCGGATCCGGGACTATGGATACGCAGTATTTT. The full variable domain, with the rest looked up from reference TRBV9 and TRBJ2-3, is DSGVTQTPKHLITATGQRVTLRCSPRSGDLSVYWYQQSLDQGLQFLIQYYNGEERAKGNILERFSAQQFPDLHSELNLSSLELGDSALYFCASSGSGTMDTQYFGPGTRLTVL.